These T cell receptor beta chains were read from a single sample in a study of T cells in Graves' hyperthyroidism and ophthalmopathy. Using its own MiXCR run on the multiplex PCR reads, TCRdb lists one record per CDR3 protein. The data show around 600,000 distinct CDR3 sequences, just under 45% seen once. Sequenced material: peripheral blood or thyroid tissue (not recorded which). These TCRs come from an adult man with Graves' disease, either hyperthyroidism or ophthalmopathy (not recorded which). The conserved cysteine and the conserved F or W are not part of the CDR3 here.

CDR3aa: ASSLQGAWYGYT; j_gene: TRBJ1-2; v_gene: TRBV28
CDR3aa: AISTSSNQPQH; j_gene: TRBJ1-5; v_gene: TRBV10-3
CDR3aa: ASGGGGTQD; j_gene: TRBJ1-2; v_gene: TRBV2
CDR3aa: ASSDRDSLVFHT; j_gene: TRBJ1-2; v_gene: TRBV2
CDR3aa: SASHTEAF; j_gene: TRBJ1-1; v_gene: TRBV20-1
CDR3aa: ASISGQGGYT; j_gene: TRBJ1-2; v_gene: TRBV7-9
CDR3aa: AISQETDYGYT; j_gene: TRBJ1-2; v_gene: TRBV10-3
CDR3aa: ASSRQGGFMNTEAF; j_gene: TRBJ1-1; v_gene: TRBV19
CDR3aa: ASSYGQINQPQH; j_gene: TRBJ1-5; v_gene: TRBV12-3/TRBV12-4
CDR3aa: ASSPGDSSLNEKLF; j_gene: TRBJ1-4; v_gene: TRBV7-9
CDR3aa: ASRRDRGGGGELF; j_gene: TRBJ2-2; v_gene: TRBV6-1
CDR3aa: ASSRTGTANYGYT; j_gene: TRBJ1-2; v_gene: TRBV12-3/TRBV12-4
CDR3aa: ASSSHMGTEAF; j_gene: TRBJ1-1; v_gene: TRBV7-3
CDR3aa: ASSVQPGNTEAF; j_gene: TRBJ1-1; v_gene: TRBV7-9
CDR3aa: ASSAALGSGANVLT; j_gene: TRBJ2-6; v_gene: TRBV2
CDR3aa: ASSPPAAGASEQY; j_gene: TRBJ2-7; v_gene: TRBV7-9
CDR3aa: ASSLDPTRDEQY; j_gene: TRBJ2-7; v_gene: TRBV3-1
CDR3aa: ASSFRTGDGNTEAF; j_gene: TRBJ1-1; v_gene: TRBV7-9
CDR3aa: ASSFFSSGLSSYEQY; j_gene: TRBJ2-7; v_gene: TRBV12-3/TRBV12-4
CDR3aa: ASSSDPDRNTEAF; j_gene: TRBJ1-1; v_gene: TRBV5-1
CDR3aa: AISDQWGEKLF; j_gene: TRBJ1-4; v_gene: TRBV10-3
CDR3aa: AISVDSLPETQY; j_gene: TRBJ2-5; v_gene: TRBV10-3
CDR3aa: ASSSSWAGTTGELF; j_gene: TRBJ2-2; v_gene: TRBV6-5
CDR3aa: ASSSQGAGSPLH; j_gene: TRBJ1-6; v_gene: TRBV5-1
CDR3aa: SAPRQGATNEKLF; j_gene: TRBJ1-4; v_gene: TRBV20-1
CDR3aa: ASSFHRASSPLH; j_gene: TRBJ1-6; v_gene: TRBV7-8
CDR3aa: ASTSPGRTYEQY; j_gene: TRBJ2-7; v_gene: TRBV7-8
CDR3aa: SARASGGVYEQY; j_gene: TRBJ2-7; v_gene: TRBV20-1
CDR3aa: SVGGSGRVLGEQY; j_gene: TRBJ2-7; v_gene: TRBV29-1
CDR3aa: ASSLVFLSANREKGNTIY; j_gene: TRBJ1-3; v_gene: TRBV11-2
CDR3aa: SVKQGVGYGYT; j_gene: TRBJ1-2; v_gene: TRBV29-1
CDR3aa: ASSQIWETQY; j_gene: -; v_gene: TRBV7-9
CDR3aa: SVERDGTWYGYT; j_gene: TRBJ1-2; v_gene: TRBV29-1
CDR3aa: ASSFSGQGAAGYT; j_gene: TRBJ1-2; v_gene: TRBV5-1
CDR3aa: ASSEWQNGYT; j_gene: TRBJ1-2; v_gene: TRBV9
CDR3aa: ASSFDPGQHSYEQY; j_gene: TRBJ2-7; v_gene: TRBV7-9
CDR3aa: ASSLGRGDYGYT; j_gene: TRBJ1-2; v_gene: TRBV7-8
CDR3aa: SVRDRDHGEAF; j_gene: TRBJ1-1; v_gene: TRBV29-1
CDR3aa: ASSEGPNTEAF; j_gene: TRBJ1-1; v_gene: TRBV2
CDR3aa: ASSARQLNTEAF; j_gene: TRBJ1-1; v_gene: TRBV19
CDR3aa: ATIGQNTIY; j_gene: TRBJ1-3; v_gene: TRBV10-3
CDR3aa: ASRVLNTEAF; j_gene: TRBJ1-1; v_gene: TRBV2
CDR3aa: SYPDRGLYEQY; j_gene: TRBJ2-7; v_gene: TRBV29-1
CDR3aa: ASSLARDRAETQY; j_gene: TRBJ2-5; v_gene: TRBV7-2
CDR3aa: ASSVADSSSYEQY; j_gene: TRBJ2-7; v_gene: TRBV9
CDR3aa: ASRNTLNTEAF; j_gene: TRBJ1-1; v_gene: TRBV6-5
CDR3aa: ASSAGQGAESSNQPQH; j_gene: TRBJ1-5; v_gene: TRBV2
CDR3aa: SVWTGTGNTIY; j_gene: TRBJ1-3; v_gene: TRBV29-1
CDR3aa: SVGVGGIEQY; j_gene: TRBJ2-7; v_gene: TRBV29-1
CDR3aa: ASRDGTLIEKLF; j_gene: TRBJ1-4; v_gene: TRBV12-3/TRBV12-4
CDR3aa: ASSGGAYNSPLH; j_gene: TRBJ1-6; v_gene: TRBV7-9
CDR3aa: SASGLAGSSGANVLT; j_gene: TRBJ2-6; v_gene: TRBV20-1
CDR3aa: SVGAGQSYEQY; j_gene: TRBJ2-7; v_gene: TRBV29-1
CDR3aa: ASSLGLAGMVYEQY; j_gene: TRBJ2-7; v_gene: TRBV5-1
CDR3aa: ASSASGQSASEQY; j_gene: TRBJ2-7; v_gene: TRBV5-1
CDR3aa: SARGQSIQETQY; j_gene: TRBJ2-5; v_gene: TRBV20-1
CDR3aa: ASSLESSVLGQGKEQY; j_gene: TRBJ2-7; v_gene: TRBV7-2
CDR3aa: ASSPRVGRIYEQY; j_gene: TRBJ2-7; v_gene: TRBV6-5